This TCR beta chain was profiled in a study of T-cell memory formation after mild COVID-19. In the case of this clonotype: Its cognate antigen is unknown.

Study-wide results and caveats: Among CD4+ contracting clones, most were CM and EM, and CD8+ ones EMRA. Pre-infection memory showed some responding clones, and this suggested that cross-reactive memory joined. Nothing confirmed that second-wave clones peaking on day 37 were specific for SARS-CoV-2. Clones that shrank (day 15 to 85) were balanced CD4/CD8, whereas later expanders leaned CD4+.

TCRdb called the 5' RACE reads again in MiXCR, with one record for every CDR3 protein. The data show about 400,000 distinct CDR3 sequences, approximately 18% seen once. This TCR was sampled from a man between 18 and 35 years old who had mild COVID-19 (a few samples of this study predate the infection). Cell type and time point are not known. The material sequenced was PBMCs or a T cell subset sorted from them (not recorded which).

Written as DNA, the CDR3 is TGTGCCAGCAGCTCCGTCGGACAGGGGCCGGGCACTGAAGCTTTCTTT. Protein: CASSSVGQGPGTEAFF. This chain connects TRBV7-9 to TRBJ1-1; 9 bases agree with TRBD1. Germline V lookup: CDR1 SEHNR, CDR2 FQNEAQ (reference sequence). The CDR3 covers 16 residues. V gave up 4 bases and J gave up 4 bases; unmatched junction bases: 10.